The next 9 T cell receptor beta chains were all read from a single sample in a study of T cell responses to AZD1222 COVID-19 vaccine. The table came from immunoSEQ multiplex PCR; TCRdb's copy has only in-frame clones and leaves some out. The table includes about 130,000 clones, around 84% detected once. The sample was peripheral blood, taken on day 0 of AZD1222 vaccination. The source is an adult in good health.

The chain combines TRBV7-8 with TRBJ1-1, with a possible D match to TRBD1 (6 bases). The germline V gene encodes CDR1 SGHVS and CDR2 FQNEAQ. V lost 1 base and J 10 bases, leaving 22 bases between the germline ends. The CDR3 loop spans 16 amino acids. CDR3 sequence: CASSLGLTGAGGGAFF. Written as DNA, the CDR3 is TGTGCCAGCAGCTTAGGCCTGACAGGAGCAGGTGGTGGAGCTTTCTTT.

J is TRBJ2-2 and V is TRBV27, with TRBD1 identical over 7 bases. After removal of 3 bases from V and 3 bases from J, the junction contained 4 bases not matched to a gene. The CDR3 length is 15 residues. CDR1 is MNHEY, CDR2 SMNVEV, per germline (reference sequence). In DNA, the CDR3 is TGTGCCAGCAGTTTTGGGACAGCTCACACCGGGGAGCTGTTTTTT. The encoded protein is CASSFGTAHTGELFF.

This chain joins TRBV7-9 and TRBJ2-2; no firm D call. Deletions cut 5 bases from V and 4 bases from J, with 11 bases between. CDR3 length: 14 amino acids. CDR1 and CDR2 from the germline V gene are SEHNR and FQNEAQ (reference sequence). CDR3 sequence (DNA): TGTGCCAGCAGCCCCACAGCCGGCACCGGGGAGCTGTTTTTT. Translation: CASSPTAGTGELFF.

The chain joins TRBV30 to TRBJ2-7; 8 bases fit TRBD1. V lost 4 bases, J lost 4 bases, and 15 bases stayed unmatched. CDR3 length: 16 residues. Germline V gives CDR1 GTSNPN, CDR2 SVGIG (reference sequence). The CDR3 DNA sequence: TGTGCCTGGACGCCCCCCCACAGGGGGGAGCGGTACGAGCAGTACTTC. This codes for CAWTPPHRGERYEQYF.

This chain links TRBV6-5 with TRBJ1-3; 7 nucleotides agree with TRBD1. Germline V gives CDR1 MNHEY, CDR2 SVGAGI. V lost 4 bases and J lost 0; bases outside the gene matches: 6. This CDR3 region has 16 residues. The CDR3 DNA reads TGTGCCAGCAGTTTGGGGCAGGGGGGCTCTGGAAACACCATATATTTT. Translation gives CASSLGQGGSGNTIYF.

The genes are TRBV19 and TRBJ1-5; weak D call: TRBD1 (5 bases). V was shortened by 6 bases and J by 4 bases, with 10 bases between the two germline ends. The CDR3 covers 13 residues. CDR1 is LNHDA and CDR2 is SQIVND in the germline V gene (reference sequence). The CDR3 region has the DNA TGTGCCAGTAGAACGGGGCCAAATCAGCCCCAGCATTTT. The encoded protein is CASRTGPNQPQHF.

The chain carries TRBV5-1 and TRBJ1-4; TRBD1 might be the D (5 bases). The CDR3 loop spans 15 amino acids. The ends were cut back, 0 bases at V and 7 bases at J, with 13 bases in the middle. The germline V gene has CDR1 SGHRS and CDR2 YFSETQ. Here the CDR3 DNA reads TGCGCCAGCAGCTTGGGACAGCCAAGAGGTGAAAAACTGTTTTTT. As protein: CASSLGQPRGEKLFF. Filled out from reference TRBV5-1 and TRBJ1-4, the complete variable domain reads KAGVTQTPRYLIKTRGQQVTLSCSPISGHRSVSWYQQTPGQGLQFLFEYFSETQRNKGNFPGRFSGRQFSNSRSEMNVSTLELGDSALYLCASSLGQPRGEKLFFGSGTQLSVL.

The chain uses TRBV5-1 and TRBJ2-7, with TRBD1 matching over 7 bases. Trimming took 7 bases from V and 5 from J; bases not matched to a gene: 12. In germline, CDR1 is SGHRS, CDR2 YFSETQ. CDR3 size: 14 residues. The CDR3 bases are TGCGCCAGCCGTCGGACAGGACTGGACCACGAGCAGTACTTC. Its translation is CASRRTGLDHEQYF.

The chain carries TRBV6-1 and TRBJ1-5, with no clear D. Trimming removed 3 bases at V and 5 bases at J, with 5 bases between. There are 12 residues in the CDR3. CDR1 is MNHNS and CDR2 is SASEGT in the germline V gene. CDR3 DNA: TGTGCCAGCAGTGACGGACATCAGCCCCAGCATTTT. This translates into CASSDGHQPQHF.